Following are 27 T cell receptor beta chains from one sample sequenced in a study of T cell responses to AZD1222 COVID-19 vaccine. Assay: immunoSEQ multiplex PCR; the TCRdb copy retains only in-frame clones and omits some. This sample has about 200,000 clones, with over 85% found just once. Sequencing used peripheral blood, obtained 28 days after the second dose of the MenACWY control vaccine. These receptors all come from an adult who received the MenACWY meningococcal vaccine as a control.

The chain uses TRBV3-1 (or the pseudogene TRBV3-2) and TRBJ1-2; unclear D gene. Germline lookup yields CDR1 LGHDT and CDR2 YNNKEL (reference sequence). CDR3 length: 13 residues. Between the trimmed V and J ends, which lost 8 bases and 8 bases, there was a span of 18 bases. CDR3 residues: CASHQLGKRGYTF. The CDR3 DNA is TGTGCCAGCCACCAGCTAGGGAAAAGGGGCTACACCTTC.

This clone occurred once. The V gene is TRBV6-5, the J gene TRBJ1-2; TRBD1 agrees at 7 bases. With V trimmed by 6 bases and J by 5 bases, 12 bases remained unmatched. CDR1 and CDR2 (germline): MNHEY, SVGAGI. The CDR3 extends over 15 amino acids. The CDR3 sequence: CASRAPQGRGYGYTF. The CDR3 DNA sequence: TGTGCCAGCAGAGCTCCACAGGGGCGGGGGTATGGCTACACCTTC.

The DNA for the CDR3 is TGCAGTGCCCCCGACAGTCAAGGCTACACCTTC. Its translation: CSAPDSQGYTF. This sequence joins TRBV20-1 and TRBJ1-2; D might be TRBD1 (5 bases). V was cut by 6 bases and J by 8 bases, with 13 bases left in between. The CDR3 spans 11 residues. Germline CDR1 and CDR2: DFQATT and SNEGSKA (reference sequence).

The chain combines TRBV2 with TRBJ2-1; D remains unclear. The germline V and J ends were trimmed by 6 bases and 0 bases, with 15 bases remaining between them. CDR1 is SNHLY and CDR2 is FYNNEI in the germline V gene. This CDR3 spans 16 amino acids. Written as DNA, the CDR3 is TGTGCCAGCAGCGGCGGTGGGTCCAGCTCCTACAATGAGCAGTTCTTC. Its translation is CASSGGGSSSYNEQFF.

This clone has only a few counts. J is TRBJ2-7 and V is TRBV2, with a possible D match to TRBD1 (5 bases). The V end lost 4 bases, the J end lost 2 bases, and 18 bases lay between the germline ends. This CDR3 is built from 16 residues. CDR1 SNHLY and CDR2 FYNNEI come from the germline V gene. DNA of the CDR3: TGTGCCAGCAGTGGTCGGCACAGGACGAATACCTACGAGCAGTACTTC. Encoded protein: CASSGRHRTNTYEQYF.

V is TRBV2 and J is TRBJ2-1, with 9 bases aligning to TRBD2. J lost 8 bases, V lost 4 bases, and 9 bases had no gene match. CDR1 is SNHLY, CDR2 FYNNEI, per germline. The CDR3 extends over 15 amino acids. The chain's CDR3 is CASSVLGLANDEQFF. For the CDR3, the DNA is TGTGCCAGCAGTGTGTTAGGACTAGCGAACGATGAGCAGTTCTTC. Using reference TRBV2 and TRBJ2-1 for the parts outside the CDR3, the full variable domain is EPEVTQTPSHQVTQMGQEVILRCVPISNHLYFYWYRQILGQKVEFLVSFYNNEISEKSEIFDDQFSVERPDGSNFTLKIRSTKLEDSAMYFCASSVLGLANDEQFFGPGTRLTVL.

The V gene is TRBV11-3, the J gene TRBJ2-1, with 7 bases matching TRBD2. From germline, CDR1 is SGHNT and CDR2 YENEEA. Unmatched junction bases numbered 6, after V lost 4 bases and J lost 9 bases. The CDR3 has 13 amino acids. Written as DNA, the CDR3 is TGTGCCAGCAGCTCCGGACTAGGTCTTGAGCAGTTCTTC. Protein sequence: CASSSGLGLEQFF. The full variable domain, completed using reference TRBV11-3 and TRBJ2-1, is EAGVVQSPRYKIIEKKQPVAFWCNPISGHNTLYWYLQNLGQGPELLIRYENEEAVDDSQLPKDRFSAERLKGVDSTLKIQPAELGDSAVYLCASSSGLGLEQFFGPGTRLTVL.

The V gene is TRBV4-3, the J gene TRBJ2-3; D is undetermined. The CDR3 sequence is 15 residues long. Trimming removed 1 base at V and 6 bases at J, with 14 bases between. Germline values: CDR1 LGHNA, CDR2 YSLEER. The CDR3 protein is CASSQGNWGADTQYF. CDR3 sequence (DNA): TGCGCCAGCAGCCAAGGGAACTGGGGTGCCGATACGCAGTATTTT.

The chain links TRBV9 to TRBJ1-2, with D perhaps TRBD1 (6 bases). The CDR3 consists of 15 residues. Germline CDR1 is SGDLS and CDR2 is YYNGEE. The V and J ends lost 3 bases and 5 bases respectively, with 17 bases between them. Here the CDR3 DNA reads TGTGCCAGCAGCGGCCAGGGGCGCGGGAGATATGGCTACACCTTC. Translated, it gives CASSGQGRGRYGYTF.

The J gene is TRBJ2-7, the V gene TRBV18; either TRBD1 or TRBD2 may supply D (6 bases each). Germline CDR1 and CDR2: KGHSH and LQKENI. This CDR3 is 12 amino acids long. Trimming pared 4 bases from V and 6 bases from J, leaving 10 bases between. The CDR3 region is CASSRGTPEQYF. CDR3 sequence (DNA): TGTGCCAGCTCACGCGGGACACCCGAGCAGTACTTC.

The chain joins TRBV18 to TRBJ2-3, with 7 bases lining up with TRBD2. CDR3 length equals 14 residues. Germline assignment: CDR1 KGHSH and CDR2 LQKENI. Trimming removed 3 bases from V and 5 bases from J; junction bases left unmatched: 5. The CDR3 region has the DNA TGTGCCAGCTCACCGTCGGGGGGAAGAGATACGCAGTATTTT. It yields the protein CASSPSGGRDTQYF.

The genes are TRBV3-1 (or the pseudogene TRBV3-2) and TRBJ1-2; D is uncertain. The CDR3 sequence is 15 residues long. V lost 4 bases and J 0 bases, leaving 12 bases between the germline ends. CDR1 and CDR2 (germline): LGHDT, YNNKEL (reference sequence). CDR3 in amino acids: CASSRTGPANYGYTF. The CDR3 DNA sequence: TGTGCCAGCAGCCGGACGGGCCCTGCTAACTATGGCTACACCTTC.

The rearrangement joins TRBV7-6 to TRBJ1-4, with D possibly TRBD1 on 5 matching bases. V was clipped by 5 bases and J by 0 bases, with 16 bases between them. Germline V gives CDR1 SGHVS, CDR2 FNYEAQ. The CDR3 loop spans 17 amino acids. The CDR3 spells CASSPFPDSTTNEKLFF. The CDR3 DNA reads as TGTGCCAGCAGCCCCTTCCCCGACAGTACAACTAATGAAAAACTGTTTTTT. Full variable domain (remainder filled in from reference TRBV7-6 and TRBJ1-4): GAGVSQSPRYKVTKRGQDVALRCDPISGHVSLYWYRQALGQGPEFLTYFNYEAQQDKSGLPNDRFSAERPEGSISTLTIQRTEQRDSAMYRCASSPFPDSTTNEKLFFGSGTQLSVL.

The CDR3, as DNA: TGTGCCAGCAGTCGACCGGGGGAGGCCTACGAGCAGTACTTC. This encodes CASSRPGEAYEQYF. The chain is built from TRBV7-2 and TRBJ2-7, with D perhaps TRBD2 (6 bases). Germline CDR1 SGHTA, CDR2 FQGNSA. V lost 6 bases, J lost 2 bases, and 14 bases lay in between. This CDR3 has 14 amino acids.

V is TRBV10-1 and J is TRBJ1-4; no reliable D call. The germline V and J ends were trimmed by 5 bases and 5 bases, with 15 bases remaining between them. This CDR3 comprises 15 residues. In germline, CDR1 is WNHNN, CDR2 SYGVQD (reference sequence). The chain's CDR3 is CASSHLEGGNEKLFF. The DNA for the CDR3 is TGCGCCAGCAGTCACCTCGAGGGCGGGAATGAAAAACTGTTTTTT.

V and J are TRBV30 and TRBJ2-7; TRBD2 aligns across 8 bases. The CDR3 sequence is 14 residues long. Germline-derived CDR1 and CDR2 are GTSNPN and SVGIG (reference sequence). With V trimmed by 0 bases and J by 7 bases, 8 bases remained unmatched. As DNA, the CDR3 is TGTGCCTGGAGTGTATCTCTGGCGGGGGGAGAGCAGTACTTC. Its translation is CAWSVSLAGGEQYF.

The J gene is TRBJ1-1, the V gene TRBV7-9, with D possibly matching TRBD1 (6 bases). Trimming took 0 bases from V and 8 from J, leaving 10 bases between them. Per germline, CDR1 SEHNR and CDR2 FQNEAQ (reference sequence). This CDR3 has 13 amino acids. CDR3 loop: CASSLAVTGEAFF. The DNA of the CDR3 is TGTGCCAGCAGCTTAGCGGTTACAGGGGAAGCTTTCTTT.

This clone was recorded once. The genes are TRBV10-2 and TRBJ2-1; the D is unclear. Deletions cut 7 bases from V and 6 bases from J, with 7 bases between. The CDR3 contains 11 residues. The germline CDR1 and CDR2 sequences are WSHSY and SAAADI. Written as DNA, the CDR3 is TGCGCCAGCACACGTGGCAATGAGCAGTTCTTC. This codes for CASTRGNEQFF.

Only one count was recorded for this clone. The rearrangement links TRBV5-6 to TRBJ1-6, with 7 bases fitting TRBD1. The CDR3 extends over 17 amino acids. Unmatched junction bases numbered 5, after V lost 0 bases and J lost 2 bases. The germline V gene has CDR1 SGHDT and CDR2 YYEEEE. The CDR3: CASSLGRGGTYNSPLHF. CDR3 bases: TGTGCCAGCAGCTTGGGCAGGGGGGGAACCTATAATTCACCCCTCCACTTT.

This clone occurred a few times. The genes are TRBV19 and TRBJ1-2, with TRBD1 as a possible D gene (6 bases). Trimming took off 3 bases at V and 4 bases at J, with 15 bases between the two ends. The CDR3 covers 15 residues. Germline loops: CDR1 LNHDA, CDR2 SQIVND (reference sequence). The CDR3 is CASSMGLQGSYGYTF. CDR3 DNA: TGTGCCAGTAGTATGGGACTACAGGGTAGCTATGGCTACACCTTC.

This clone was detected once. This rearrangement joins TRBV5-1 to TRBJ1-2, with 8 bases identical to TRBD1. CDR3 length: 15 residues. After removal of 8 bases from V and 0 bases from J, the junction contained 9 bases not matched to a gene. CDR1 is SGHRS and CDR2 is YFSETQ in the germline V gene. The CDR3, as DNA: TGCGCCAGTCGCCGGGACAGGACTACTAACTATGGCTACACCTTC. Protein sequence: CASRRDRTTNYGYTF. The whole variable domain, remainder taken from reference TRBV5-1 and TRBJ1-2, is KAGVTQTPRYLIKTRGQQVTLSCSPISGHRSVSWYQQTPGQGLQFLFEYFSETQRNKGNFPGRFSGRQFSNSRSEMNVSTLELGDSALYLCASRRDRTTNYGYTFGSGTRLTVV.

This clone showed up just once. The chain is built from TRBV30 and TRBJ2-1; TRBD1 matches 8 bases. The CDR3 runs to 16 residues. Germline V gives CDR1 GTSNPN, CDR2 SVGIG (reference sequence). With 2 bases clipped from V and 1 base from J, the junction kept 7 bases outside the gene matches. The CDR3 DNA follows: TGTGCCTGGAGTACGGGCCGGACAGGGTCCTACAATGAGCAGTTCTTC. It codes for CAWSTGRTGSYNEQFF.

The V gene is TRBV7-2, the J gene TRBJ1-4, with 7 bases lining up with TRBD1. The ends lost 5 bases at V and 4 bases at J; junction bases unmatched: 7. Germline V gene lookup returns CDR1 SGHTA and CDR2 FQGNSA. This CDR3 region has 15 residues. In nucleotides, the CDR3 is TGTGCCAGCAGCCCCCAGACAGGGAATAATGAAAAACTGTTTTTT. The encoded protein is CASSPQTGNNEKLFF. The full variable domain, rest sourced from reference TRBV7-2 and TRBJ1-4, is GAGVSQSPSNKVTEKGKDVELRCDPISGHTALYWYRQSLGQGLEFLIYFQGNSAPDKSGLPSDRFSAERTGGSVSTLTIQRTQQEDSAVYLCASSPQTGNNEKLFFGSGTQLSVL.

This chain's CDR3 is CASLDRDGYTF. Written as DNA, the CDR3 is TGTGCCAGCCTTGACAGGGATGGCTACACCTTC. J is TRBJ1-2 and V is TRBV6-5; 7 positions agree with TRBD1. J lost 6 bases, V lost 8 bases, and 3 bases had no gene match. This CDR3 spans 11 amino acids. Germline CDR1 MNHEY, CDR2 SVGAGI.

The chain uses TRBV15 and TRBJ1-5, with D unresolved. The germline V gene has CDR1 LNHNV and CDR2 YYDKDF (reference sequence). With 5 bases removed from V and 7 bases from J, the gap between germline ends came to 12 bases. The length of the CDR3 is 13 residues. CDR3 nucleotide sequence: TGTGCCACCAGCTATTCGCTGGAACAGCCCCAGCATTTT. This gives the protein CATSYSLEQPQHF. Full variable domain (rest looked up from reference TRBV15 and TRBJ1-5): DAMVIQNPRYQVTQFGKPVTLSCSQTLNHNVMYWYQQKSSQAPKLLFHYYDKDFNNEADTPDNFQSRRPNTSFCFLDIRSPGLGDTAMYLCATSYSLEQPQHFGDGTRLSIL.

In its sample, this clone was seen a few times. The chain links TRBV7-3 to TRBJ1-1; perhaps TRBD1 as D (5 bases). Germline CDR1 reads SGHTA; CDR2 reads FQGTGA. The CDR3 is made up of 13 amino acids. Deletions cut 3 bases from V and 2 bases from J, with 7 bases between. The CDR3 coding sequence is TGTGCCAGCAGCTTTAGGGGAAACACTGAAGCTTTCTTT. Protein product: CASSFRGNTEAFF.

The gene calls are TRBV30 and TRBJ2-1; 10 bases agree with TRBD2. CDR3 length: 12 amino acids. Germline trimming cut 5 bases from V and 12 bases from J; bases unmatched to any gene: 7. The germline V gene has CDR1 GTSNPN and CDR2 SVGIG (reference sequence). The chain's CDR3 is CAWARTSGPQFF. CDR3 DNA: TGTGCCTGGGCAAGGACTAGCGGACCGCAGTTCTTC.